This T cell receptor (beta chain) was sequenced for a study of cytomegalovirus exposure and HLA in healthy donors. This clone has a handful of counts. What it recognizes is unknown. V lost 7 bases to trimming and J lost 4 bases, with 16 bases between them. The length of the CDR3 is 14 residues. Per the germline V gene, CDR1 is MNHEY and CDR2 is SMNVEV (reference sequence). PCR used 60 Vbeta primers and 13 Jbeta primers. The repertoire was sequenced with immunoSEQ multiplex PCR; TCRdb's copy has only in-frame clones and lacks some. The sample carries roughly 120,000 clones, 15% recorded once. Findings and limits, study-wide: Several of the most significant clusters appeared linked to common viral pathogens, based on a later analysis.

The specimen was PBMCs. The source of this sequence is a woman younger than 30 in good health and CMV-seronegative. The chain uses TRBV27 and TRBJ1-1; weak D call: TRBD1 (5 bases). The CDR3 loop is CASNPVPGLTEAFF. CDR3 coding DNA: TGTGCCAGCAATCCCGTCCCGGGACTCACTGAAGCTTTCTTT.